This T cell receptor (beta chain) emerged from a study of T-cell memory formation after mild COVID-19. Study context: Each donor largely had its own TCR clusters. Regarding the study as a whole: CD4+ bias marked clones expanding day 15 to 37, unlike balanced contracting clones.

This CDR3 contains 11 residues. V dropped 8 bases and J dropped 1 base, with 5 bases sitting between them. Germline V gives CDR1 SNHLY, CDR2 FYNNEI. Constant-segment-primed 5'RACE gave TCR alpha and TCR beta cDNA libraries with sample barcodes and UMIs. TCRdb re-analysed the 5' RACE reads in MiXCR, keeping a single row per CDR3 protein. Among fewer than 300,000 distinct CDR3 sequences listed, over 15% were seen once. In its sample, this clonotype was seen many times. Its antigen remains unidentified. This TCR was sampled from a man aged 18 to 29 who had mild COVID-19 (a few samples of this study predate the infection). Cell type and time point are not known. This sequence joins TRBV2 and TRBJ1-2; D is uncertain. The source material was PBMCs or a T cell subset sorted from them (not recorded which). The CDR3 loop reads CASAVNYGYTF. The CDR3 coding sequence is TGTGCCAGCGCCGTTAACTATGGCTACACCTTC.